Sequencing of this T cell receptor (beta chain) was carried out in a study of post-analysis software for immune sequencing data. This clonotype has just a few counts. Tagging with unique molecular identifiers was a feature of the TCR beta cDNA libraries. TCRdb re-analysed the PCR reads in MiXCR, keeping a single row per CDR3 protein. The table has about 460,000 distinct CDR3 sequences, under 55% seen once. The origin of this receptor is a girl aged 10 to 17 with multiple sclerosis. Sequenced input: blood.

CDR3 loop: CASRRQGAKFYEQYF. For the CDR3, the DNA is TGTGCCAGCAGAAGACAGGGGGCGAAGTTCTACGAGCAGTACTTC. This sequence joins TRBV6-5 and TRBJ2-7; 10 bases line up with TRBD1. This CDR3 is 15 amino acids long. Germline assignment: CDR1 MNHEY and CDR2 SVGAGI. V lost 6 bases, J lost 3 bases, and 8 bases stayed unmatched.